The following is a T cell receptor (beta chain) sequence with its context. This entry belongs to a study of shared T cell receptors in the human thymus. Only in-frame clones appear in the TCRdb table, and some are missing; sequencing was by immunoSEQ multiplex PCR. The sample carries some 660,000 clones, roughly 86% recorded once. Looked up from germline, CDR1 is SGHDT and CDR2 is YYEEEE. Unmatched junction bases numbered 2, after V lost 0 bases and J lost 2 bases. The CDR3 runs 15 residues. These data are also associated with another study on human thymus T cells. This second study notes: Serving as donors were healthy Finnish infants, each of whom was having open corrective surgery for congenital heart defects. Surgeons resected thymus tissue during corrective heart surgery. Thymic and blood repertoires seemed to show skewed V and J gene use. Related research examined unrelated individuals and reported that their thymic repertoires overlapped highly.

The chain recombines TRBV5-6 with TRBJ1-3; 7 nucleotides line up with TRBD1. The sample consisted of thymocytes. The receptor was isolated from a boy under two years old with a congenital heart defect. DNA of the CDR3: TGTGCCAGCAGCTTGGAAGGGACAGCTGGAAACACCATATATTTT. This gives the protein CASSLEGTAGNTIYF.